This T cell receptor (beta chain) was found in a study of cytomegalovirus exposure and HLA in healthy donors. A multiplex PCR was run with 60 Vbeta primers and 13 Jbeta primers. The protocol was immunoSEQ multiplex PCR, while the TCRdb copy is restricted to in-frame clones and leaves out a portion. The sample consists of over 150,000 clones, approximately 88% of them appearing once. The ends were cut back, 0 bases at V and 3 bases at J, with 16 bases in the middle. CDR1 MNHNS and CDR2 SASEGT come from the germline V gene. There are 17 residues in the CDR3. V is TRBV6-1 and J is TRBJ2-3, with a tentative D call TRBD2 (6 bases). This TCR was sampled from a woman in her twenties or thirties in good health and CMV-seronegative. What was sequenced was PBMCs. CDR3 sequence reads: CASSEAPLAGTTDTQYF. CDR3 sequence (DNA): TGTGCCAGCAGTGAAGCGCCGCTGGCGGGAACAACAGATACGCAGTATTTT.